A single sample is the source of the 13 T cell receptor beta chains below, sequenced in a study of response to subunit inactivated influenza vaccine. MiXCR, run by TCRdb on the RT-PCR reads, gives a single entry per CDR3 protein. The table records 630,000 or so distinct CDR3 sequences, around 16% of them present only once. This specimen was PBMCs from blood, taken approximately 13 days after vaccination. These receptor sequences come from a man aged 45-65 years who received an inactivated influenza vaccine.

V and J are TRBV11-2 and TRBJ2-1; 10 bases line up with TRBD2. The V segment lost 2 bases and the J segment 3 bases; nucleotides outside the gene matches: 13. Germline V lookup: CDR1 SGHAT, CDR2 FQNNGV. This CDR3 has 19 amino acids. For the CDR3, the DNA is TGTGCCAGCAGCTTACCCCCTTCCTTCTCTAGCGGGGGCTACAATGAGCAGTTCTTC. Translated: CASSLPPSFSSGGYNEQFF.

This clonotype was observed a few times. This chain joins TRBV7-6 and TRBJ2-5; 10 bases agree with TRBD1. V was pared by 6 bases and J by 5 bases, with 12 bases of the junction left unmatched. Germline V gene data show CDR1 as SGHVS and CDR2 as FNYEAQ. The CDR3 loop spans 16 amino acids. The CDR3 is CASSHRDRGSDETQYF. Written as DNA, the CDR3 is TGTGCCAGCAGTCATAGGGACAGGGGTTCGGATGAGACCCAGTACTTC.

This clonotype was found many times. The rearrangement uses TRBV7-9 and TRBJ2-4, with D perhaps TRBD2 (5 bases). Germline V gene lookup returns CDR1 SEHNR and CDR2 FQNEAQ (reference sequence). The CDR3 length is 15 residues. V was clipped by 5 bases and J by 7 bases, with 18 bases between them. The CDR3 DNA reads TGTGCCAGCAGCCACATACCCCGGGGTATCAACATTCAGTACTTC. Its protein product is CASSHIPRGINIQYF.

This clonotype appeared many times. This chain connects TRBV6-2 or TRBV6-3 to TRBJ2-7; D not resolved. V was trimmed by 4 bases and J by 5 bases, leaving 6 bases between them. The CDR3 sequence is 11 residues long. Germline V CDR1 and CDR2: MNHEY, SVGEGT. CDR3: CASSSTHEQYF. The CDR3 DNA reads TGTGCCAGCAGTTCGACCCACGAGCAGTACTTC.

There are a few counts of this clonotype. The chain recombines TRBV24-1 with TRBJ2-1; tentatively, D is TRBD2 (7 bases). The CDR3 is made up of 13 amino acids. The germline V gene encodes CDR1 KGHDR and CDR2 SFDVKD. Between the trimmed V and J ends, which lost 9 bases and 8 bases, there was a span of 16 bases. The CDR3 DNA sequence: TGTGCCACCGGGGGGGCCGGTTCGGATGAGCAGTTCTTC. Its protein product is CATGGAGSDEQFF.

This clonotype has just a few counts. The CDR3 loop reads CASSRRARDYGYTF. The CDR3 coding sequence is TGTGCCAGCAGCCGGCGGGCACGCGACTATGGCTACACCTTC. This chain connects TRBV6-1 to TRBJ1-2; D gene unclear. This CDR3 comprises 14 residues. Trimming stripped 6 bases from V and 3 bases from J, with 14 bases between. CDR1 and CDR2 (germline): MNHNS, SASEGT.

At least ten counts were recorded for this clonotype. The chain joins TRBV28 to TRBJ2-3, with D possibly called TRBD1 or TRBD2 (5 bases each). The germline V and J ends were trimmed by 2 bases and 0 bases, with 9 bases remaining between them. The CDR3 extends over 15 amino acids. From germline, CDR1 is MDHEN and CDR2 SYDVKM. CDR3 sequence reads: CASSLGGISTDTQYF. For the CDR3, the DNA is TGTGCCAGCAGTTTAGGGGGTATTAGCACAGATACGCAGTATTTT.

This clonotype has at least ten counts. V usage is TRBV4-1 and J usage is TRBJ1-2, with D perhaps TRBD1 (5 bases). The CDR3 is 16 residues long. Trimming pared 0 bases from V and 5 bases from J, leaving 16 bases between. The germline V gene encodes CDR1 MGHRA and CDR2 YSYEKL. The CDR3 DNA reads as TGCGCCAGCAGCCAAGATAACTCGGGGGTTCGGTATGGCTACACCTTC. This gives the protein CASSQDNSGVRYGYTF.

J is TRBJ2-7 and V is TRBV12-3 or TRBV12-4; the D gene is possibly TRBD1 (6 bases). Trimming removed 5 bases from V and 0 bases from J, with 11 bases in between. This CDR3 spans 14 amino acids. The CDR3 loop reads CASSITGFSYEQYF. Written as DNA, the CDR3 is TGTGCCAGCAGTATAACAGGGTTCTCCTACGAGCAGTACTTC.

This clonotype was seen a handful of times. This rearrangement joins TRBV4-2 to TRBJ2-1, with 7 positions matching TRBD1. Germline CDR1 LGHNA, CDR2 YNFKEQ. V trimming: 5 bases; J trimming: 5 bases; junction bases outside the gene matches: 6. The CDR3 loop spans 14 amino acids. CDR3 region: CASSGDRVHNEQFF. CDR3 coding DNA: TGTGCCAGCAGCGGTGACAGGGTCCACAATGAGCAGTTCTTC.

This rearrangement joins TRBV29-1 to TRBJ2-3, with TRBD2 as a possible D gene (7 bases). CDR1 SQVTM and CDR2 ANQGSEA come from the germline V gene. V gave up 1 base and J gave up 4 bases, with 12 bases separating them. CDR3 length: 14 residues. The CDR3, as DNA: TGCAGCGTTGAAGGGGGGGGCCACGCAGATACGCAGTATTTT. This gives the protein CSVEGGGHADTQYF.

This clonotype was detected a few times. This rearrangement joins TRBV4-2 to TRBJ2-3; no reliable D call. The germline gives CDR1 LGHNA, CDR2 YNFKEQ. The CDR3 contains 15 residues. The V gene lost 1 base and the J gene lost 0 bases, with 8 bases spanning the gap. The CDR3 nucleotides read TGTGCCAGCAGCCAAGGGTGGCTCAGCACAGATACGCAGTATTTT. It codes for CASSQGWLSTDTQYF.

This chain uses TRBV5-1 with TRBJ2-5; D may be TRBD2 (6 bases). The V end lost 4 bases, the J end lost 0 bases, and 13 bases lay between the germline ends. The CDR3 has 15 residues. CDR1 is SGHRS and CDR2 is YFSETQ in the germline V gene. CDR3 loop: CASSPPLANQETQYF. The CDR3 DNA is TGCGCCAGCAGCCCCCCTCTAGCGAACCAAGAGACCCAGTACTTC.